The rows below give T cell receptor beta chains drawn from one sample of a study of blood T cell repertoires in COVID-19. Produced via immunoSEQ multiplex PCR; TCRdb's table is partial and in-frame only. The table has fewer than 250,000 clones, just under 85% seen once. Sequenced sample: peripheral blood. The receptors shown here come from a woman between 50 and 59 years old with active or convalescent COVID-19. Both conserved end residues are trimmed from each CDR3.

v_call: TRBV5-1
j_call: TRBJ2-1
cdr3_aa: ASSTGLGGTNSNNEQF

v_call: TRBV5-1
j_call: TRBJ2-3
cdr3_aa: ASSVAGTDTQY

v_call: TRBV6-5
j_call: TRBJ1-5
cdr3_aa: ASASGSGLDQPQH

v_call: TRBV2
j_call: TRBJ2-1
cdr3_aa: ASSEREGHNEQF

v_call: TRBV2
j_call: TRBJ2-1
cdr3_aa: ASSELTGWEQF

v_call: TRBV2
j_call: TRBJ1-1
cdr3_aa: ASREESRRTEAF

v_call: TRBV5-1
j_call: TRBJ1-1
cdr3_aa: ASSIEGTAGTEAF

v_call: TRBV5-6
j_call: TRBJ2-7
cdr3_aa: ASLQLTSGLTYEQY

v_call: TRBV27
j_call: TRBJ2-1
cdr3_aa: ASSSSLVGGNEQF

v_call: TRBV28
j_call: TRBJ1-5
cdr3_aa: ASSLPRTGQPQH

v_call: TRBV5-1
j_call: TRBJ2-3
cdr3_aa: ASSSGQGTDTQY

v_call: TRBV27
j_call: TRBJ2-1
cdr3_aa: ASSPGLAYYNEQF

v_call: TRBV5-6
j_call: TRBJ2-3
cdr3_aa: ASSFRTSPDTQY

v_call: TRBV7-9
j_call: TRBJ1-1
cdr3_aa: ASSPDRVMITEAF

v_call: TRBV7-9
j_call: TRBJ2-3
cdr3_aa: ASSPRDRGTDTQY

v_call: TRBV7-6
j_call: TRBJ1-6
cdr3_aa: ASSISGHLTPPLH

v_call: TRBV2
j_call: TRBJ2-1
cdr3_aa: ASSRGASGNNEQF

v_call: TRBV19
j_call: TRBJ2-1
cdr3_aa: ASGPGQGGNNEQF

v_call: TRBV11-1
j_call: TRBJ1-1
cdr3_aa: ASSLVGGDTEAF

v_call: TRBV5-1
j_call: TRBJ2-3
cdr3_aa: ASSSLSGGAADTQY

v_call: TRBV9
j_call: TRBJ1-2
cdr3_aa: ASSVLPLDSYGYT

v_call: TRBV6-5
j_call: TRBJ1-1
cdr3_aa: ASTQGWGTEAF

v_call: TRBV9
j_call: TRBJ2-3
cdr3_aa: ASSVGGPGTDTQY

v_call: TRBV19
j_call: TRBJ2-3
cdr3_aa: ASRLGGVSTDTQY

v_call: TRBV3-1/TRBV3-2
j_call: TRBJ2-6
cdr3_aa: ASSFDRAGANVLT

v_call: TRBV29-1
j_call: TRBJ1-2
cdr3_aa: SVEAEGQGIGYT

v_call: TRBV5-1
j_call: TRBJ1-4
cdr3_aa: ASSLDSRSGEKLF

v_call: TRBV15
j_call: TRBJ2-2
cdr3_aa: ATSRDQETGDTGELF

v_call: TRBV10-3
j_call: TRBJ1-6
cdr3_aa: ATTGTGGGSPLH

v_call: TRBV18
j_call: TRBJ1-6
cdr3_aa: ASSQIRGGDSPLH

v_call: TRBV2
j_call: TRBJ1-6
cdr3_aa: ASSLNHPTGGESPLH

v_call: TRBV3-1/TRBV3-2
j_call: TRBJ1-2
cdr3_aa: ASSQLREGARYGYT

v_call: TRBV4-1
j_call: TRBJ2-7
cdr3_aa: ASSQVSSGSYEQY

v_call: TRBV29-1
j_call: TRBJ2-5
cdr3_aa: SSVIQETQY

v_call: TRBV3-1/TRBV3-2
j_call: TRBJ2-3
cdr3_aa: ASSQGGGSGDTQY

v_call: TRBV2
j_call: TRBJ2-2
cdr3_aa: ASSAQRGQVGELF

v_call: TRBV5-5
j_call: TRBJ2-5
cdr3_aa: ASSTGTSGSIVETQY

v_call: TRBV11-2
j_call: TRBJ2-5
cdr3_aa: ASSLRETQY

v_call: TRBV28
j_call: TRBJ1-2
cdr3_aa: ASSPRGSAGYT

v_call: TRBV6-4
j_call: TRBJ2-3
cdr3_aa: ASRRLAGGTDTQY

v_call: TRBV24-1
j_call: TRBJ1-5
cdr3_aa: ATSESGTRQPQH

v_call: TRBV15
j_call: TRBJ2-2
cdr3_aa: ATSRTKSGTGNAGELF

v_call: TRBV2
j_call: TRBJ2-3
cdr3_aa: ASQRGSDTQY

v_call: TRBV7-9
j_call: TRBJ2-7
cdr3_aa: ASSLFSWEGPYEQY

v_call: TRBV19
j_call: TRBJ2-7
cdr3_aa: ASRDREYEQY